The 28 T cell receptor beta chains below come from one sample, sequenced in a study of T cells after yellow fever vaccination. TCRdb reanalysed the 5' RACE reads using MiXCR and keeps one entry per CDR3 protein. Of 70,000 or so distinct CDR3 sequences detected, 4.5% to 7.5% appear once; the ten largest clones hold under 2.5%. This material consisted of CD4+ T cells sorted from PBMCs, taken roughly 15 days after the first yellow fever vaccination. These receptors were collected from a young man who received the YFV17D yellow fever vaccine.

This clonotype was picked up many times. This CDR3 is CASSAAVPGGKLFF. CDR3 coding DNA: TGTGCCAGCAGCGCAGCCGTCCCAGGGGGAAAACTGTTTTTT. The chain uses TRBV9 and TRBJ1-4, with 7 bases that match TRBD1. This CDR3 has 14 residues. The trim removed 3 bases at V and 10 bases at J, leaving 9 bases unmatched. From germline, CDR1 is SGDLS and CDR2 YYNGEE.

Comments on this clonotype: A much larger clonotype is one base distant, so this may be a read error. This chain connects TRBV7-4 to TRBJ2-2; 10 positions agree with TRBD2. Germline V gives CDR1 SGHVT, CDR2 SQSDAQ. This CDR3 is built from 16 residues. CDR3 bases: TGTGCCACCAGCTTTTTAGCGGGGGGCTGGACCGGGGAGCTGTTTTTT. This gives the protein CATSFLAGGWTGELFF.

This clonotype appeared many times. The CDR3 reads CASSFRGVRSGNQPQHF. Here the CDR3 DNA reads TGTGCCAGCAGTTTTCGGGGCGTCCGATCGGGCAATCAGCCCCAGCATTTT. The chain carries TRBV28 and TRBJ1-5, with D perhaps matching TRBD1 (5 bases). This CDR3 spans 17 amino acids. Trimming stripped 3 bases from V and 2 bases from J, with 17 bases between. Germline V gene lookup returns CDR1 MDHEN and CDR2 SYDVKM.

This clonotype was seen repeatedly, ten times or more. V is TRBV14 and J is TRBJ2-7, with 7 bases matching TRBD2. Germline V gives CDR1 SGHDN, CDR2 FVKESK. This CDR3 is 15 amino acids long. The V segment lost 1 base and the J segment 7 bases; nucleotides outside the gene matches: 10. The CDR3 loop reads CASSQGWGGDYEQYV. The CDR3 nucleotides are TGTGCCAGCAGCCAAGGATGGGGAGGGGATTATGAGCAGTACGTC.

This clonotype was picked up a small number of times. The chain employs TRBV18 and TRBJ2-5; D ambiguous. V was cut by 6 bases and J by 2 bases, with 10 bases left in between. The length of the CDR3 is 13 residues. Germline values: CDR1 KGHSH, CDR2 LQKENI. The CDR3 DNA reads as TGTGCCAGCTCGCTTACAGAACAAGAGACCCAGTACTTC. Amino acid sequence: CASSLTEQETQYF.

This clonotype was counted at least ten times. The V and J genes are TRBV12-3 or TRBV12-4 and TRBJ1-6; D not resolved. The V and J ends lost 2 bases and 15 bases respectively, with 11 bases between them. The length of the CDR3 is 12 residues. The CDR3 bases are TGTGCCAGCAGTTTATTTCCTGTTAACCTCCACTTT. Protein product: CASSLFPVNLHF.

This clonotype was seen at least ten times. The chain has TRBV5-1 and TRBJ1-4; D not resolved. The CDR3 is 14 amino acids. Trimming removed 2 bases at V and 3 bases at J, with 8 bases between. The germline CDR1 and CDR2 sequences are SGHRS and YFSETQ. CDR3 DNA sequence: TGCGCCAGCAGCTTAGAAGCCGCTAATGAAAAACTGTTTTTT. Residues: CASSLEAANEKLFF.

This clonotype has ten or more counts. The chain couples TRBV20-1 to TRBJ2-3; no clear D. Trimming pared 6 bases from V and 0 bases from J, leaving 13 bases between. The germline CDR1 and CDR2 sequences are DFQATT and SNEGSKA (reference sequence). The CDR3 is 14 residues long. CDR3 nucleotide sequence: TGCAGTGCCCCCGGGCCCGGTAGCACAGATACGCAGTATTTT. It translates to CSAPGPGSTDTQYF.

This clonotype was detected ten times or more. The chain recombines TRBV12-3 or TRBV12-4 with TRBJ1-5; TRBD1 is a possible D gene (6 bases). The CDR3 runs to 16 residues. The V end was cut by 2 bases, the J end by 0 bases, with 11 bases between. The CDR3 loop is CASSLNGRGSNQPQHF. CDR3 nucleotide sequence: TGTGCCAGCAGTTTAAACGGCAGGGGTAGCAATCAGCCCCAGCATTTT.

This clonotype was picked up many times. J is TRBJ1-4 and V is TRBV4-1, with D possibly being TRBD1 (6 bases). Germline V lookup: CDR1 MGHRA, CDR2 YSYEKL. CDR3 size: 20 residues. Trimming removed 4 bases at V and 8 bases at J, with 32 bases between. Here the CDR3 reads CASSLLTGGRGGLGEEKLFF. In DNA, the CDR3 is TGCGCCAGCAGCCTCTTGACGGGCGGCCGAGGGGGGCTAGGGGAGGAAAAACTGTTTTTT.

V and J are TRBV24-1 and TRBJ2-3; the D is unclear. The length of the CDR3 is 14 residues. Germline CDR1 is KGHDR and CDR2 is SFDVKD. V dropped 5 bases and J dropped 1 base, with 9 bases sitting between them. The CDR3 coding sequence is TGTGCCACCAGTGGGCAGGTGGGCACAGATACGCAGTATTTT. Residues: CATSGQVGTDTQYF.

Many counts were recorded for this clonotype. V gene TRBV5-1 combines with J gene TRBJ2-7, with 7 bases identical to TRBD1. Unmatched junction bases numbered 10, after V lost 4 bases and J lost 3 bases. This CDR3 comprises 15 residues. Looked up from germline, CDR1 is SGHRS and CDR2 is YFSETQ. For the CDR3, the DNA is TGCGCCAGCAGCCTCACAGGACAGGAGAACTACGAGCAGTACTTC. Its protein product is CASSLTGQENYEQYF.

In its sample, this clonotype was seen many times. The chain uses TRBV12-3 or TRBV12-4 and TRBJ2-5; D is uncertain. V was cut by 3 bases and J by 4 bases, with 3 bases left in between. This CDR3 contains 11 residues. CDR3 bases: TGTGCCAGCAGTTTTCTAGAGACCCAGTACTTC. It specifies CASSFLETQYF.

This clonotype was recorded many times. V usage is TRBV15 and J usage is TRBJ2-7; 7 nucleotides align to TRBD2. There are 15 residues in the CDR3. Trimming removed 0 bases from V and 4 bases from J; junction bases left unmatched: 6. From germline, CDR1 is LNHNV and CDR2 YYDKDF (reference sequence). CDR3: CATSRDRGEGYEQYF. The CDR3 bases are TGTGCCACCAGCAGAGATCGGGGGGAAGGTTACGAGCAGTACTTC.

This clonotype was detected ten times or more. The chain carries TRBV12-3 or TRBV12-4 and TRBJ2-7, with D perhaps TRBD1 (6 bases). The CDR3 is 14 amino acids. The ends were cut back, 5 bases at V and 0 bases at J, with 11 bases in the middle. The CDR3 DNA is TGTGCCAGCAGTCCCAGGGGTACCTCCTACGAGCAGTACTTC. Its translation: CASSPRGTSYEQYF.

The table lists this clonotype with many counts. This sequence joins TRBV4-3 and TRBJ1-2; D is perhaps TRBD1 (6 bases). CDR1 and CDR2 from the germline V gene are LGHNA and YSLEER. The CDR3 runs to 16 residues. Trimming took off 0 bases at V and 9 bases at J, with 20 bases between the two ends. CDR3 bases: TGCGCCAGCAGCCAAGATGGCGGCAGGGGAAACTCACGCTACACCTTC. Translation: CASSQDGGRGNSRYTF.

In its sample, this clonotype was seen many times. The chain joins TRBV5-1 to TRBJ1-1, with 7 bases identical to TRBD1. Germline values: CDR1 SGHRS, CDR2 YFSETQ. This CDR3 has 14 residues. J lost 0 bases, V lost 3 bases, and 2 bases had no gene match. As DNA, the CDR3 is TGCGCCAGCAGCTCGACAGGGATGAACACTGAAGCTTTCTTT. This translates into CASSSTGMNTEAFF.

In this sample, this clonotype turned up many times. The DNA of the CDR3 is TGTGCCAGCACCCCAGGGGGGTACAATCAGCCCCAGCATTTT. Translation: CASTPGGYNQPQHF. The chain has TRBV12-3 or TRBV12-4 and TRBJ1-5, with 7 bases that match TRBD1. With 7 bases clipped from V and 3 bases from J, the junction kept 6 bases outside the gene matches. The CDR3 is 14 amino acids.

This clonotype was recorded many times. The chain employs TRBV3-1 and TRBJ1-1; perhaps TRBD1 as D (6 bases). V was shortened by 4 bases and J by 11 bases, with 14 bases between the two germline ends. CDR3 length: 12 residues. The germline CDR1 and CDR2 sequences are LGHDT and YNNKEL (reference sequence). CDR3: CASSPGQSRAFF. In DNA form, the CDR3 reads TGTGCCAGCAGCCCTGGACAGTCTCGGGCTTTCTTT.

There are many counts of this clonotype. The chain recombines TRBV12-3 or TRBV12-4 with TRBJ2-5, with D uncertain. The CDR3 spans 13 residues. Trimming removed 6 bases from V and 4 bases from J, with 12 bases in between. CDR3 amino acids: CASSVPWRETQYF. The CDR3 region has the DNA TGTGCCAGCAGCGTCCCATGGCGAGAGACCCAGTACTTC.

This clonotype was detected many times. The V gene is TRBV15, the J gene TRBJ2-5, with D tentatively TRBD1 (6 bases). Trimming took off 5 bases at V and 5 bases at J, with 15 bases between the two ends. Germline CDR1 and CDR2: LNHNV and YYDKDF (reference sequence). This CDR3 has 14 residues. The CDR3 DNA sequence: TGTGCCACCAGCCCCTCCGACAGGAGGGAGACCCAGTACTTC. Amino acid sequence: CATSPSDRRETQYF.

This clonotype has ten or more counts. The chain couples TRBV20-1 to TRBJ2-3; D is perhaps TRBD1 (5 bases). The CDR3 has 12 amino acids. From germline, CDR1 is DFQATT and CDR2 SNEGSKA (reference sequence). Trimming took off 0 bases at V and 6 bases at J, with 7 bases between the two ends. The CDR3: CSARDHRDTQYF. The CDR3 bases are TGCAGTGCTAGAGACCACAGGGATACGCAGTATTTT.

This clonotype was seen repeatedly, ten times or more. This chain connects TRBV12-3 or TRBV12-4 to TRBJ1-1, with 8 bases aligning to TRBD1. The CDR3 consists of 16 residues. Trimming cost V 3 bases and J 6 bases; bases outside gene matches: 12. The CDR3 protein is CASSFQWSGGRAEAFF. CDR3 DNA: TGTGCCAGCAGTTTCCAGTGGTCAGGGGGCAGGGCTGAAGCTTTCTTT.

This clonotype was counted only a few times. The rearrangement links TRBV12-3 or TRBV12-4 to TRBJ2-7; 8 nucleotides line up with TRBD2. The CDR3 totals 13 residues. Unmatched junction bases numbered 7, after V lost 6 bases and J lost 6 bases. This CDR3 is CASRPPGGREQYV. CDR3 nucleotides: TGTGCCAGCAGACCTCCGGGAGGGCGCGAGCAGTACGTC.

This clonotype was detected many times. The chain is built from TRBV25-1 and TRBJ2-5; possibly TRBD2 for D (5 bases). The ends were cut back, 8 bases at V and 5 bases at J, with 12 bases in the middle. The CDR3 covers 12 residues. Germline V gene data show CDR1 as MGHDK and CDR2 as SYGVNS. The CDR3 DNA follows: TGTGCCAGCTGGGGAGTGTCGGAGACCCAGTACTTC. Amino acid sequence: CASWGVSETQYF.

This clonotype was counted many times. The rearrangement uses TRBV7-8 and TRBJ2-2; possibly TRBD2 for D (6 bases). V lost 5 bases, J lost 5 bases, and 18 bases lay in between. Germline V gene data show CDR1 as SGHVS and CDR2 as FQNEAQ. The CDR3 extends over 16 amino acids. CDR3 sequence (DNA): TGTGCCAGCAGCGCGAGCCCCGCGGGGAGAACCGGGGAGCTGTTTTTT. Its translation is CASSASPAGRTGELFF.

This clonotype was picked up many times. The rearrangement links TRBV5-1 to TRBJ2-2; TRBD1 aligns across 7 bases. The junction had 3 bases not matched to a gene; V was cut back by 4 bases and J by 3 bases. Germline lookup yields CDR1 SGHRS and CDR2 YFSETQ. The CDR3 consists of 14 residues. In DNA form, the CDR3 reads TGCGCCAGCAGCACTGGGACAGACACCGGGGAGCTGTTTTTT. Translation: CASSTGTDTGELFF.

There are many counts of this clonotype. The chain uses TRBV7-2 and TRBJ2-1; the D is unclear. V lost 2 bases and J lost 1, with 6 bases in between. Germline V lookup: CDR1 SGHTA, CDR2 FQGNSA. The CDR3 is made up of 14 amino acids. The CDR3 nucleotides read TGTGCCAGCAGCTTATCAGGTTCCTACAATGAGCAGTTCTTC. Translating gives CASSLSGSYNEQFF. Full variable domain (remainder filled in from reference TRBV7-2 and TRBJ2-1): GAGVSQSPSNKVTEKGKDVELRCDPISGHTALYWYRQSLGQGLEFLIYFQGNSAPDKSGLPSDRFSAERTGGSVSTLTIQRTQQEDSAVYLCASSLSGSYNEQFFGPGTRLTVL.